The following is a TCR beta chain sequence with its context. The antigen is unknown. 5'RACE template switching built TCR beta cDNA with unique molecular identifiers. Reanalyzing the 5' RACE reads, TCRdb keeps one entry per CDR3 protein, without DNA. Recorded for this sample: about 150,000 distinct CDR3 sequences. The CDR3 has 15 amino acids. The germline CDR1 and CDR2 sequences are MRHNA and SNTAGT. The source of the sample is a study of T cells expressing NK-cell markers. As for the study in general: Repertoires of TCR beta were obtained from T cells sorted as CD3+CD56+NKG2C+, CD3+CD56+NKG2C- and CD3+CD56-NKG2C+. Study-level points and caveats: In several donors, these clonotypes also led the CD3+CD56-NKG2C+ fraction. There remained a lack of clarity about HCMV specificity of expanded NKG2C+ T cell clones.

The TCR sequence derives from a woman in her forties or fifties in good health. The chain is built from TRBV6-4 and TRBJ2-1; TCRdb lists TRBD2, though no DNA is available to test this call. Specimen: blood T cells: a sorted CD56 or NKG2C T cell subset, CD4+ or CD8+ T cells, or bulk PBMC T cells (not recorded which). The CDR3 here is CASSVEVAGTNEQFF.